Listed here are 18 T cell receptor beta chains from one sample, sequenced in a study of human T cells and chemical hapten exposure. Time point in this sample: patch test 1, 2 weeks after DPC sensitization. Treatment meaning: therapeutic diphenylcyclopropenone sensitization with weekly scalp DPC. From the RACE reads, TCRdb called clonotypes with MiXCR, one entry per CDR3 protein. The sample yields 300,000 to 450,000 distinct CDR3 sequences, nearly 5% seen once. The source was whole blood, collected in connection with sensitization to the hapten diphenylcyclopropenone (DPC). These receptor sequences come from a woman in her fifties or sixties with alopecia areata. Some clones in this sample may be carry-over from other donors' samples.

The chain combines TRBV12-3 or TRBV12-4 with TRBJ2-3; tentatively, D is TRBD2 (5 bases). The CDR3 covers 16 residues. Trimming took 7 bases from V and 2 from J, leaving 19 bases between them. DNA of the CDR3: TGTGCCAGCACCGAATCGGGAAGCCAACTCACAGATACGCAGTATTTT. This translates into CASTESGSQLTDTQYF.

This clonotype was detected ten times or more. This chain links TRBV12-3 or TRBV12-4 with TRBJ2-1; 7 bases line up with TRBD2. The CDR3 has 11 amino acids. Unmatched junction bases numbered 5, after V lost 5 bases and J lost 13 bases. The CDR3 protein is CASSLSGGQFF. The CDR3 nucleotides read TGTGCCAGCAGTCTATCGGGGGGACAGTTCTTC.

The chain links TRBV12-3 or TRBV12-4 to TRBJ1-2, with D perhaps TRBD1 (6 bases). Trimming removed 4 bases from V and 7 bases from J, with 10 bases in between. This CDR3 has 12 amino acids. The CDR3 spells CASSSSGVGYTF. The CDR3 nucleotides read TGTGCCAGCAGTTCCTCAGGGGTTGGCTACACCTTC.

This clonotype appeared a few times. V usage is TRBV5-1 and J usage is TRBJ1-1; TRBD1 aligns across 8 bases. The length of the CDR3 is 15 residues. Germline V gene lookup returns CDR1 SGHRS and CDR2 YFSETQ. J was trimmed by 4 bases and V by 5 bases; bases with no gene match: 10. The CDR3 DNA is TGCGCCAGCAGTCTCACAGGGGGGATGGGCACTGAAGCTTTCTTT. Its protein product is CASSLTGGMGTEAFF.

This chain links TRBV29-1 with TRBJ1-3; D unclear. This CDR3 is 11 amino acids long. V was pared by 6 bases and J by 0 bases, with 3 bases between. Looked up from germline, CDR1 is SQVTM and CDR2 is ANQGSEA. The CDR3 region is CSVNSGNTIYF. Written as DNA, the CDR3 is TGCAGCGTCAACTCTGGAAACACCATATATTTT.

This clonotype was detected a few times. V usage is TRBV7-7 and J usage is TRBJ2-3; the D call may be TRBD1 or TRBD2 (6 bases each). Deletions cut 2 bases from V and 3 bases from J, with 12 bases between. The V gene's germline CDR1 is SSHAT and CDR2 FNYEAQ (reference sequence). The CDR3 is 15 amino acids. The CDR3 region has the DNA TGTGCCAGCAGCTTACGGGGGCGGGATACAGATACGCAGTATTTT. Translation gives CASSLRGRDTDTQYF.

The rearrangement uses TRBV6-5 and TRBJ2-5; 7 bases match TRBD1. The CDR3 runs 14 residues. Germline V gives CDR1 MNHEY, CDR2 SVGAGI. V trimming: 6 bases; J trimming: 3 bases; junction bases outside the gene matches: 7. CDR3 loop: CASRLTGTEETQYF. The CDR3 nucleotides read TGTGCCAGCAGGTTGACAGGGACCGAAGAGACCCAGTACTTC.

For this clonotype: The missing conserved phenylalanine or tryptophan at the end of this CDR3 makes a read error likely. The CDR3 is CASSWRQGSGTEAFC. In DNA form, the CDR3 reads TGTGCCAGCAGCTGGCGACAGGGGTCCGGCACTGAAGCTTTCTGT. The genes are TRBV5-5 and TRBJ1-1, with 8 bases matching TRBD1. This CDR3 spans 15 amino acids. CDR1 and CDR2 (germline): SGHKS, YYEKEE (reference sequence). With V trimmed by 3 bases and J by 4 bases, 8 bases remained unmatched.

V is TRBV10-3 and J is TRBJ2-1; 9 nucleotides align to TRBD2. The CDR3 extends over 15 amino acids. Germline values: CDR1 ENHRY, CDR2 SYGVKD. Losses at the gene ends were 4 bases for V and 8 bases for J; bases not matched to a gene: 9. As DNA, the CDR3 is TGTGCCATCAGTGGGGGCGGGAGGGCCAAACATGAGCAGTTCTTC. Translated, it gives CAISGGGRAKHEQFF.

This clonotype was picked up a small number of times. In nucleotides, the CDR3 is TGTGCCAGCAGCTCGGACAGGGGGAGCTACGAGCAGTACTTC. This translates into CASSSDRGSYEQYF. The chain employs TRBV5-4 and TRBJ2-7; 10 bases line up with TRBD1. Germline trimming cut 3 bases from V and 3 bases from J; bases unmatched to any gene: 3. The V gene's germline CDR1 is SGHNT and CDR2 YYREEE (reference sequence). CDR3 length equals 14 residues.

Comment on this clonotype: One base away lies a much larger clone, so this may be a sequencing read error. The CDR3 DNA reads TGTGCCAGCACCCAAGCCGTGGAGCTGTTTTTT. This sequence encodes CASTQAVELFF. The chain joins TRBV2 to TRBJ2-2; D is unresolved. CDR1 and CDR2 (germline): SNHLY, FYNNEI. The CDR3 has 11 residues. The V gene lost 7 bases and the J gene lost 10 bases, with 10 bases spanning the gap. Filled out from reference TRBV2 and TRBJ2-2, the complete variable domain reads EPEVTQTPSHQVTQMGQEVILRCVPISNHLYFYWYRQILGQKVEFLVSFYNNEISEKSEIFDDQFSVERPDGSNFTLKIRSTKLEDSAMYFCASTQAVELFFGEGSRLTVL.

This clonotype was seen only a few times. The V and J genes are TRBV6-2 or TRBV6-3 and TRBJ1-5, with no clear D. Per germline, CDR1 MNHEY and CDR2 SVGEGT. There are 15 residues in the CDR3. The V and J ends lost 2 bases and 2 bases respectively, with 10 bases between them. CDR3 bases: TGTGCCAGCAGTTACGGTCGGATCGGCAATCAGCCCCAGCATTTT. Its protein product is CASSYGRIGNQPQHF.

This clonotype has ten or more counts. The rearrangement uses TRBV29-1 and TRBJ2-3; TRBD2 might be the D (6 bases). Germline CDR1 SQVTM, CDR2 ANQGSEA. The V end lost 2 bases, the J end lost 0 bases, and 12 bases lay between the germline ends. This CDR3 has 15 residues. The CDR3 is CSVEHLASSTDTQYF. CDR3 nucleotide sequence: TGCAGCGTTGAACATCTAGCGTCTAGCACAGATACGCAGTATTTT.

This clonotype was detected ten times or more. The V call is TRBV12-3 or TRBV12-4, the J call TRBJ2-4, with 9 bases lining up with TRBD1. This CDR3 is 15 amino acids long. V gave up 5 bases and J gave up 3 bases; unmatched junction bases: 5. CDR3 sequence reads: CASSPPTGGKNIQYF. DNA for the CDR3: TGTGCCAGCAGTCCCCCGACAGGGGGCAAAAACATTCAGTACTTC.

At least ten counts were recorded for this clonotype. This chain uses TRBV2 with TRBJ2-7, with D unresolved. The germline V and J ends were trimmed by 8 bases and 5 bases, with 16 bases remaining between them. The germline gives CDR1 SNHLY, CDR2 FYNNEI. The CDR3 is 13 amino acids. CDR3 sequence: CASQVEVSDEQYF. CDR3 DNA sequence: TGTGCCAGCCAAGTTGAGGTCTCTGACGAGCAGTACTTC.

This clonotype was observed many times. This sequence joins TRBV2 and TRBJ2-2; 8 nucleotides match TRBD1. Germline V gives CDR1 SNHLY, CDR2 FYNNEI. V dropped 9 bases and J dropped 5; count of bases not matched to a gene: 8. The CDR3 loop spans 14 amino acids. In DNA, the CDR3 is TGTGCCAGATCATCCGACAGGGGAACCGGGGAGCTGTTTTTT. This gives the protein CARSSDRGTGELFF. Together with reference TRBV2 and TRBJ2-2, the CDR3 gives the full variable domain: EPEVTQTPSHQVTQMGQEVILRCVPISNHLYFYWYRQILGQKVEFLVSFYNNEISEKSEIFDDQFSVERPDGSNFTLKIRSTKLEDSAMYFCARSSDRGTGELFFGEGSRLTVL.

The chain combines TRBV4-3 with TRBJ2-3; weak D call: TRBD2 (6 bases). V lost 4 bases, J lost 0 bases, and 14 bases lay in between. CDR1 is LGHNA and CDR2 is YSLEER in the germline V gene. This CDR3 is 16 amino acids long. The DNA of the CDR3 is TGCGCCAGCAGCCGTTCCTGGGACTCTAGCACAGATACGCAGTATTTT. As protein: CASSRSWDSSTDTQYF.

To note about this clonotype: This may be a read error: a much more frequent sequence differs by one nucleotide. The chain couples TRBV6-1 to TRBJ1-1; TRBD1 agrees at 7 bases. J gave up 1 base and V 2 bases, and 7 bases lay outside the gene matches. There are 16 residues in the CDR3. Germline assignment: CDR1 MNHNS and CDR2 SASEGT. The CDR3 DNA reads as TGTGCCAGCAGTGAACGGGACAGAGGGTGGAACACTGAAGCTTTCTTT. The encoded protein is CASSERDRGWNTEAFF.